Below are 16 T cell receptor beta chains sequenced from a single sample in a study of PD-L1 blockade in urothelial cancer (dated by TCRdb to the late 2010s). Receptor amplification or capture employed the immunoSEQ multiplex PCR assay. Drawn from immuneACCESS, this table holds only the in-frame rearrangements with V and J called that TCRdb kept. Clones are partly lost; checked studies trace under half to an unresolved V gene and leave the rest unexplained. This sample is represented by approximately 50,000 clones; about 80% of them were singletons. The ten most abundant clones make up over 1% of the sample. What the time point label conveys for this sample: pretreatment peripheral blood. The material was PBMCs, obtained around atezolizumab (anti-PD-L1) treatment. The receptors derive from a man between 50 and 59 years old with urothelial cancer.

This clone is a singleton in its sample. In nucleotides, the CDR3 is TGTGCCAGTAGGCGGGACAGGGTGAACACTGAAGCTTTCTTT. It specifies CASRRDRVNTEAFF. The rearrangement uses TRBV19 and TRBJ1-1, with 9 bases fitting TRBD1. The germline gives CDR1 LNHDA, CDR2 SQIVND (reference sequence). Unmatched junction bases numbered 2, after V lost 6 bases and J lost 0 bases. The CDR3 is made up of 14 amino acids.

This chain joins TRBV18 and TRBJ2-1; 12 nucleotides align to TRBD2. Germline V lookup: CDR1 KGHSH, CDR2 LQKENI. The CDR3 is 15 amino acids. V lost 6 bases to trimming and J lost 3 bases; unmatched junction nucleotides: 3. CDR3: CASSRTSGDYNEQFF. The CDR3 region has the DNA TGTGCCAGCTCTCGGACTAGCGGGGACTACAATGAGCAGTTCTTC.

The J gene is TRBJ1-1, the V gene TRBV18; no clear D. Germline CDR1 reads KGHSH; CDR2 reads LQKENI. The CDR3 is 14 amino acids. V shed 4 bases and J shed 1 base, with 10 bases lying between them. DNA of the CDR3: TGTGCCAGCTCACGAGGCGGCGCGAACACTGAAGCTTTCTTT. This sequence encodes CASSRGGANTEAFF.

The rearrangement joins TRBV4-3 to TRBJ2-7; a weak D match, TRBD1 (6 bases). Per germline, CDR1 LGHNA and CDR2 YSLEER. This CDR3 region has 13 residues. With 1 base removed from V and 5 bases from J, the gap between germline ends came to 9 bases. The CDR3: CASSQARGNEQYF. For the CDR3, the DNA is TGCGCCAGCAGCCAAGCCAGGGGTAACGAGCAGTACTTC.

This chain joins TRBV6-5 and TRBJ1-2; 7 bases align to TRBD1. The CDR3 runs to 15 residues. Looked up from germline, CDR1 is MNHEY and CDR2 is SVGAGI. V trimming: 5 bases; J trimming: 3 bases; junction bases outside the gene matches: 9. This chain's CDR3 is CASSPHGQGDYGYTF. The CDR3 bases are TGTGCCAGCAGTCCCCACGGGCAGGGGGACTATGGCTACACCTTC.

V and J are TRBV5-3 and TRBJ1-1; D is unclear. TRBV5-3 is recorded as an ORF, its role being uncertain. Trimming took off 4 bases at V and 5 bases at J, with 18 bases between the two ends. The CDR3 sequence is 15 residues long. The CDR3 protein is CARSDERRRYTEAFF. The CDR3 DNA follows: TGTGCCAGAAGCGACGAAAGGCGCAGGTATACTGAAGCTTTCTTT.

V is TRBV30 and J is TRBJ1-2; D possibly corresponds to TRBD1 (5 bases). The germline V gene has CDR1 GTSNPN and CDR2 SVGIG (reference sequence). This CDR3 is built from 14 residues. Trimming took 0 bases from V and 7 from J, leaving 15 bases between them. CDR3 sequence reads: CAWSVGRAPSGYTF. The CDR3 DNA reads as TGTGCCTGGAGTGTCGGCAGGGCCCCCAGTGGCTACACCTTC.

This chain uses TRBV7-9 with TRBJ2-3, with TRBD2 as a possible D gene (5 bases). Germline V gene lookup returns CDR1 SEHNR and CDR2 FQNEAQ (reference sequence). CDR3 size: 14 residues. Between the trimmed V and J ends, which lost 3 bases and 0 bases, there was a span of 7 bases. The CDR3 is CASSFSGSTDTQYF. CDR3 nucleotides: TGTGCCAGCAGCTTTTCGGGGAGCACAGATACGCAGTATTTT.

J is TRBJ2-1 and V is TRBV7-2, with D unclear. CDR1 and CDR2 (germline): SGHTA, FQGNSA. Trimming took 5 bases from V and 7 from J, leaving 12 bases between them. This CDR3 comprises 13 residues. The CDR3 nucleotides read TGTGCCAGCAGCCGTGAGAGGTGGAATGAGCAGTTCTTC. Protein: CASSRERWNEQFF.

V gene TRBV29-1 combines with J gene TRBJ2-1, with 12 bases fitting TRBD2. This CDR3 has 17 residues. Losses at the gene ends were 7 bases for V and 8 bases for J; bases not matched to a gene: 18. The germline CDR1 and CDR2 sequences are SQVTM and ANQGSEA. The CDR3: CSAQTSGGAASRDEQFF. DNA of the CDR3: TGCAGCGCCCAGACTAGCGGGGGAGCCGCTTCTAGGGATGAGCAGTTCTTC.

V usage is TRBV23-1 and J usage is TRBJ1-1, with a tentative D call TRBD1 (5 bases). TRBV23-1 is an ORF, with its function uncertain. The CDR3 extends over 14 amino acids. Deletions cut 1 base from V and 4 bases from J, with 10 bases between. CDR3 sequence reads: CASSQCQGLTEAFF. The CDR3 DNA reads as TGCGCCAGCAGTCAATGTCAGGGCCTCACTGAAGCTTTCTTT.

The chain couples TRBV7-6 to TRBJ2-7; D possibly corresponds to TRBD1 (6 bases). Germline CDR1 is SGHVS and CDR2 is FNYEAQ. CDR3 size: 14 residues. V was pared by 4 bases and J by 6 bases, with 16 bases between. CDR3 in DNA: TGTGCCAGCAGCTATAACCGACAGGCGGGCGAGCAGTACTTC. Its translation: CASSYNRQAGEQYF.

J is TRBJ2-3 and V is TRBV27; 8 bases line up with TRBD2. This CDR3 contains 18 residues. V gave up 6 bases and J gave up 5 bases; unmatched junction bases: 19. Germline assignment: CDR1 MNHEY and CDR2 SMNVEV (reference sequence). In nucleotides, the CDR3 is TGTGCCAGCAGCCCGACCCCCCCCGGGAGGGGGATGGAAGATACGCAGTATTTT. Translating gives CASSPTPPGRGMEDTQYF.

This chain joins TRBV6-5 and TRBJ2-3, with 10 bases aligning to TRBD1. The germline CDR1 and CDR2 sequences are MNHEY and SVGAGI. V shed 1 base, J shed 7 bases, and the junction held 5 bases outside the gene matches. The CDR3 loop spans 15 amino acids. The CDR3 sequence: CASSYWGQGRNTQYF. The CDR3 DNA sequence: TGTGCCAGCAGTTACTGGGGACAGGGGAGGAATACGCAGTATTTT.

The rearrangement joins TRBV7-6 to TRBJ2-7, with 11 bases that match TRBD2. Germline CDR1 SGHVS, CDR2 FNYEAQ. V was clipped by 5 bases and J by 3 bases; unmatched bases: 12. The CDR3 loop spans 17 amino acids. Here the CDR3 reads CASSHPGLADHFYEQYF. Written as DNA, the CDR3 is TGTGCCAGCAGCCATCCGGGACTAGCGGACCATTTCTACGAGCAGTACTTC.

CDR3 nucleotides: TGTGCCAGCAGCTTATCCCCAGCCGGGGATACGCAGTATTTT. It encodes CASSLSPAGDTQYF. The chain employs TRBV7-2 and TRBJ2-3; D gene unclear. The CDR3 has 14 amino acids. V was cut by 2 bases and J by 6 bases, with 12 bases left in between. Germline CDR1 reads SGHTA; CDR2 reads FQGNSA.